These T cell receptor beta chains were read from a single sample in a study of blood T cell repertoires in COVID-19. Generated by immunoSEQ multiplex PCR, the TCRdb table keeps only in-frame clones and is missing some. The sample contains some 200,000 clones, 80% to 90% of which appear only once. Sequencing was carried out using peripheral blood. The receptor source for this set is a human donor in a cohort sampled during active COVID-19. CDR3s include the opening cysteine and the closing phenylalanine or tryptophan. The D gene is left open where the match is weak. A clone size is listed for some rows: how often the clone was seen (once, few, many), or a class if it is expanded.

>TRBJ2-7|TRBV19|few|-
TGTGCCAGTAGTACGCCCCAGGGGGGCTCCTACGAGCAGTACTTC
CASSTPQGGSYEQYF
>TRBJ2-7|TRBV7-9|-|TRBD1
TGTGCCAGCAGCTTTGTCAACAGGGGGCTCGGGTGGGACGAGCAGTACTTC
CASSFVNRGLGWDEQYF
>TRBJ2-1|TRBV3-1/TRBV3-2|few|TRBD2
TGTGCCAGCAGCCAAGATTACGCTAGCGGGAGGAAAGTAAATGAGCAGTTCTTC
CASSQDYASGRKVNEQFF
>TRBJ2-1|TRBV3-1/TRBV3-2|-|-
TGTGCCAGCAGCCAAGCCTCTCCAGGCTCCTGGCAGTTCTTC
CASSQASPGSWQFF
>TRBJ1-5|TRBV28|-|-
TGTGCCAGCAGTCCCCTTGATGGGGCCCTAGGAAGCCAGCCCCAGCATTTT
CASSPLDGALGSQPQHF
>TRBJ2-1|TRBV29-1|-|TRBD1
TGCAGCGTTGAAGGACAGGGGGCGAATTACAATGAGCAGTTCTTC
CSVEGQGANYNEQFF
>TRBJ1-5|TRBV19|-|TRBD1
TGTGCCAGTAGTGGAGGACAGGGCCTTTTTGAGCCCCAGCATTTT
CASSGGQGLFEPQHF
>TRBJ2-7|TRBV6-6|-|TRBD1
TGTGCCAGCAGTGGCAGGGGGCTGTTCTACGAGCAGTACTTC
CASSGRGLFYEQYF
>TRBJ2-1|TRBV7-2|-|TRBD2
TGTGCCAGCAGCTTATCAGCGGGAGTCAGCAATGAGCAGTTCTTC
CASSLSAGVSNEQFF
>TRBJ2-2|TRBV19|-|TRBD2
TGTGCCAGTAGGGGCGGGAGGATGCCCGGGGAGCTGTTTTTT
CASRGGRMPGELFF
>TRBJ1-2|TRBV7-9|-|TRBD1
TGTGCCAGCAGCGTACAGGGGGTTCCTAACTATGGCTACACCTTC
CASSVQGVPNYGYTF
>TRBJ1-4|TRBV11-2|once|-
TGTGCCAGCAGCTTAGCCGGGTCAACTAATGAAAAACTGTTTTTT
CASSLAGSTNEKLFF
>TRBJ1-2|TRBV3-1/TRBV3-2|-|TRBD1
TGTGCCGCCGGGACAGGGCTGATAAGGGGCTACACCTTC
CAAGTGLIRGYTF
>TRBJ2-7|TRBV20-1|-|-
TGCAGTGCTAGAGGGAGTAGCGAGCAGTACTTC
CSARGSSEQYF
>TRBJ1-5|TRBV2|few|TRBD1
TGTGCCAGCAGCAACACAGGGGTTCAGCCCCAGCATTTT
CASSNTGVQPQHF
>TRBJ2-7|TRBV7-9|-|TRBD2
TGTGCCAGCAGCCCCCAACCCGGACTAGCGGGAGACCACGAGCAGTACTTC
CASSPQPGLAGDHEQYF
>TRBJ2-7|TRBV7-8|once|TRBD1
TGTGCCAGCAGCTTAGCGGGGGACAGCACAACCTACGAGCAGTACTTC
CASSLAGDSTTYEQYF
>TRBJ1-5|TRBV12-5|-|-
TGTGCTAGTGGTTTAGGTCGGGGGACTTATAGCAATCAGCCCCAGCATTTT
CASGLGRGTYSNQPQHF
>TRBJ1-6|TRBV11-2|-|TRBD1
TGTGCCAGCAGCTTAAGTCCTCGGGGGACAGGGGCCTCTGGGTCCCTCCACTTT
CASSLSPRGTGASGSLHF
>TRBJ2-7|TRBV29-1|-|-
TGCAGCGTTGGTCCGGGAATAGACGAGCAGTACTTC
CSVGPGIDEQYF
>TRBJ1-4|TRBV5-4|-|-
TGTGCCAGCAGCCACGGGGGGGTAGAGAGTGAAAAACTGTTTTTT
CASSHGGVESEKLFF
>TRBJ2-1|TRBV28|-|-
TGTGCCAGCAGTCCATACTGGGACTTCCAACATCGCAATGAGCAGTTCTTC
CASSPYWDFQHRNEQFF
>TRBJ2-7|TRBV3-1/TRBV3-2|-|-
TGTGCCAGCAGCCAACACGGAGGGCGGGCGAGCTCCTACGAGCAGTACTTC
CASSQHGGRASSYEQYF
>TRBJ2-7|TRBV6-2/TRBV6-3|-|TRBD2
TGTGCCAGCAGTTACGGGGGATGGGGACTACTACAAGAGCAGTACTTC
CASSYGGWGLLQEQYF
>TRBJ1-5|TRBV12-3/TRBV12-4|-|-
TGTGCCAGCAGTTTGCGGGATCAGCCCCAGCATTTT
CASSLRDQPQHF
>TRBJ2-1|TRBV19|-|-
TGTGCCAGTAGTATACTAGGGGCATTCAGTGAGCAGTTCTTC
CASSILGAFSEQFF
>TRBJ2-1|TRBV30|medium-sized|-
TGTGCCTGGAGTGTGGGGTCAGGGCCCTACAATGAGCAGTTCTTC
CAWSVGSGPYNEQFF
>TRBJ2-1|TRBV3-1/TRBV3-2|-|TRBD2
TGTGCCAGCAGTCCGCCTAGCGGTGTCTCCTACAATGAGCAGTTCTTC
CASSPPSGVSYNEQFF
>TRBJ1-2|TRBV6-5|-|-
TGTGCCAGCAGTCGAATCACAGGGAAGGGCTACACCTTC
CASSRITGKGYTF
>TRBJ2-7|TRBV2|-|TRBD2
TGTGCCAGCAGCGATACTAGCGGGAGGTTCGAGCAGTACTTC
CASSDTSGRFEQYF
>TRBJ2-7|TRBV27|-|-
TGTGCCAGCAGTTTAAGCGGAAGCCGCTCCTACGAGCAGTACTTC
CASSLSGSRSYEQYF
>TRBJ2-3|TRBV6-5|few|TRBD2
TGTGCCAGCAGTTTCGGACTAGCAGACACAGATACGCAGTATTTT
CASSFGLADTDTQYF
>TRBJ2-5|TRBV6-5|-|TRBD2
TGTGCCAGCAGCTACGAGCGGGAGGCGGAAGAGACCCAGTACTTC
CASSYEREAEETQYF
>TRBJ1-4|TRBV29-1|-|TRBD1
TGCAGCGTGAGGGGGCTCGGAGAAAAACTGTTTTTT
CSVRGLGEKLFF
>TRBJ1-2|TRBV5-6|-|-
TGTGCCAGCAGCTTGTACCAGGGGCGGAACTATGGCTACACCTTC
CASSLYQGRNYGYTF
>TRBJ2-7|TRBV28|many|TRBD1
TGTGCCAGCAGCCGCCCGGGGACAGCCTACGAGCAGTACTTC
CASSRPGTAYEQYF
>TRBJ1-2|TRBV29-1|-|TRBD1
TGCAGCGTTGAAGTGGAACAGGGGAACTATGGCTACACCTTC
CSVEVEQGNYGYTF
>TRBJ2-2|TRBV28|-|-
TGTGCCAGCAGCTCCTGGGGGGGGCCAAACACCGGGGAGCTGTTTTTT
CASSSWGGPNTGELFF
>TRBJ2-7|TRBV10-3|once|-
TGTGCCATCAGTGCTGCGGGCGTAGACTCCTCGGACGAGCAGTACTTC
CAISAAGVDSSDEQYF
>TRBJ2-7|TRBV5-1|-|-
TGCGCCAGCAGCTTGGTTAGCCCCGTGAGCTCCTACGAGCAGTACTTC
CASSLVSPVSSYEQYF
>TRBJ1-5|TRBV4-1|-|-
TGCGCCAGCAGCCAAGTTGGCGGGATCCCTCAGCCCCAGCATTTT
CASSQVGGIPQPQHF
>TRBJ2-5|TRBV5-6|-|-
TGTGCCAGCAGCTTGGTACGGGTAAGGTCCCAGTACTTC
CASSLVRVRSQYF
>TRBJ1-2|TRBV6-5|-|TRBD1
TGTGCCAGCAGCCGGACAGGGCTGAATGGCTACACCTTC
CASSRTGLNGYTF
>TRBJ2-4|TRBV30|-|-
TGTGCCTGGAGACAACAGGTGATAGCCAAAAACATTCAGTACTTC
CAWRQQVIAKNIQYF
>TRBJ2-3|TRBV28|-|TRBD2
TGTGCCAGCAGTCCCGACTCTAGCGGAGGATCAGATACGCAGTATTTT
CASSPDSSGGSDTQYF